The rows below give T cell receptor beta chains drawn from one sample of a study of control samples from healthy donors and cancer patients. Assay used: immunoSEQ multiplex PCR; TCRdb lists only in-frame clones, some missing. The sample includes over 150,000 clones, 91% seen only once; the top ten take 2%. The sample consisted of blood. The receptors stem from a woman between 40 and 55 years old in good health. The CDR3 runs from the conserved cysteine through the conserved F or W.

v_call cdr3_aa
TRBV3-1/TRBV3-2 CASSQVEWGNSPLHF
TRBV14 CASSQDLDRVYEQYF
TRBV12-5 CASGFSGGTFYNEQFF
TRBV4-1 CASSQTGTSGNTIYF
TRBV6-5 CASIAGGFGELFF
TRBV21-1 CASSFRSTGEKRNTEAFF
TRBV7-9 CASSLEVGNTEAFF
TRBV4-2 CASSQDGGQSEAFF
TRBV20-1 CSASLGQKNTGELFF
TRBV3-1/TRBV3-2 CASSPGWGNQPQHF
TRBV7-8 CASSLESRGGDGYTF
TRBV2 CASSVVANTEAFF
TRBV6-5 CANSYDRGAEAFF
TRBV20-1 CSAVGPQHF
TRBV21-1 CASSKELAGYNEQFF
TRBV6-5 CASRPSLQGDQPQHF
TRBV7-9 CASNDVQGATDTQYF
TRBV4-1 CASSQGQGMTYEQYF